A single sample gave rise to the 3 T cell receptor beta chains below, sequenced in a study of a mutant IDH1 vaccine in newly diagnosed glioma. These receptors have no identified antigens. Sequenced by immunoSEQ multiplex PCR; TCRdb stores in-frame clones only, minus some. The repertoire holds approximately 50,000 clones, with over 75% as singletons. Time point noted: week 47, end of study. Doses consisted of 300 ug of mutant IDH1 20-mer peptide each, paired with topical imiquimod. This specimen was PBMCs, taken from a glioma patient whose treatment included an IDH1 peptide vaccine. The receptors come from a woman aged 40-49 years with glioma. Some clones in this sample may be carry-over from other donors' samples.

The rearrangement uses TRBV7-9 and TRBJ2-7; D is uncertain. The length of the CDR3 is 13 residues. Germline-derived CDR1 and CDR2 are SEHNR and FQNEAQ (reference sequence). Trimming took 0 bases from V and 6 from J, leaving 9 bases between them. CDR3 in amino acids: CASSLAGFREQYF. The CDR3 DNA sequence: TGTGCCAGCAGCTTAGCAGGTTTTCGCGAGCAGTACTTC. Supplemented by reference TRBV7-9 and TRBJ2-7, the full variable domain reads DTGVSQNPRHKITKRGQNVTFRCDPISEHNRLYWYRQTLGQGPEFLTYFQNEAQLEKSRLLSDRFSAERPKGSFSTLEIQRTEQGDSAMYLCASSLAGFREQYFGPGTRLTVT.

This chain links TRBV27 with TRBJ2-2, with 11 nucleotides matching TRBD2. Trimming at V came to 3 bases and at J to 1 base, leaving 7 bases not matched to a gene. CDR3 length: 18 residues. CDR1 is MNHEY and CDR2 is SMNVEV in the germline V gene (reference sequence). The CDR3 protein is CASSFVSGGAWNTGELFF. The CDR3 region has the DNA TGTGCCAGCAGTTTTGTTAGCGGGGGGGCCTGGAACACCGGGGAGCTGTTTTTT.

The count of this clone is one. V gene TRBV4-1 combines with J gene TRBJ1-5; D remains ambiguous. The CDR3 totals 17 residues. Per germline, CDR1 MGHRA and CDR2 YSYEKL. The V end lost 0 bases, the J end lost 6 bases, and 18 bases lay between the germline ends. The CDR3 bases are TGCGCCAGCAGCCAAGAGAGCCAGCAGACGGGAGGTCAGCCCCAGCATTTT. It specifies CASSQESQQTGGQPQHF.